The 13 T cell receptor beta chains listed next were all sequenced from one sample in a study of CD8+ T cells in alopecia areata. It was cDNA, reverse transcribed from extracted RNA, that served as the sequencing template. Clones were sequenced by immunoSEQ multiplex PCR, and TCRdb holds only the in-frame ones, with some missing. The sample yields 150,000 or so clones, roughly 50% seen once. The sequenced sample was CD4+ T cells sorted from blood. These receptors were obtained from a human donor with alopecia areata.

This chain connects TRBV30 to TRBJ1-1; unclear D gene. The germline V and J ends were trimmed by 3 bases and 9 bases, with 14 bases remaining between them. The CDR3 has 12 amino acids. Germline V lookup: CDR1 GTSNPN, CDR2 SVGIG (reference sequence). CDR3 residues: CAWSPLGYQAFF. DNA for the CDR3: TGTGCCTGGAGCCCCTTGGGCTATCAAGCTTTCTTT.

This chain links TRBV6-5 with TRBJ2-7; TRBD1 agrees at 10 bases. The trim removed 0 bases at V and 6 bases at J, leaving 8 bases unmatched. The germline V gene has CDR1 MNHEY and CDR2 SVGAGI. The CDR3 is made up of 16 amino acids. The CDR3 here is CASSYSRTGGSGEQYF. The CDR3 DNA follows: TGTGCCAGCAGTTACTCCAGGACAGGGGGGAGTGGCGAGCAGTACTTC.

The chain combines TRBV5-1 with TRBJ2-5; 13 nucleotides agree with TRBD2. The CDR3 is made up of 13 amino acids. Trimming took 2 bases from V and 9 from J; bases not matched to a gene: 1. Germline assignment: CDR1 SGHRS and CDR2 YFSETQ. The CDR3 spells CASSLLAGGPQYF. As DNA, the CDR3 is TGCGCCAGCAGCTTACTAGCGGGAGGGCCCCAGTACTTC.

The chain couples TRBV29-1 to TRBJ2-1; 7 bases align to TRBD1. This CDR3 has 13 amino acids. From germline, CDR1 is SQVTM and CDR2 ANQGSEA. The V segment lost 4 bases and the J segment 4 bases; nucleotides outside the gene matches: 4. The CDR3 DNA reads TGCAGCGTTGGGGCAGGGGGTTACAATGAGCAGTTCTTC. Its translation is CSVGAGGYNEQFF.

The chain uses TRBV4-2 and TRBJ2-7; 9 bases fit TRBD2. Germline CDR1 is LGHNA and CDR2 is YNFKEQ. Germline trimming cut 6 bases from V and 5 bases from J; bases unmatched to any gene: 2. There are 12 residues in the CDR3. CDR3 nucleotide sequence: TGTGCCAGCAGTCGGACTAGCGACGAGCAGTACTTC. It codes for CASSRTSDEQYF.

This clone was picked up a small number of times. The chain recombines TRBV5-6 with TRBJ2-1; D perhaps matches TRBD1 (5 bases). Germline CDR1 reads SGHDT; CDR2 reads YYEEEE. The CDR3 has 15 residues. The V end was cut by 5 bases, the J end by 7 bases, with 19 bases between. The CDR3 loop reads CASSPYVGQGNEQFF. In DNA form, the CDR3 reads TGTGCCAGCAGTCCCTATGTAGGTCAGGGAAATGAGCAGTTCTTC.

This clone was seen more than once but under ten times. This chain links TRBV6-4 with TRBJ1-1; D call uncertain. Germline V gene sequence: CDR1 MRHNA, CDR2 SNTAGT. This CDR3 spans 13 amino acids. V was pared by 5 bases and J by 2 bases, with 9 bases between. CDR3 protein: CASSPEGNTEAFF. Here the CDR3 DNA reads TGTGCCAGCAGTCCCGAGGGTAACACTGAAGCTTTCTTT.

The chain joins TRBV4-2 to TRBJ2-1; possibly TRBD2 for D (5 bases). V was shortened by 3 bases and J by 3 bases, with 18 bases between the two germline ends. CDR1 LGHNA and CDR2 YNFKEQ come from the germline V gene. The CDR3 contains 17 residues. The CDR3, as DNA: TGTGCCAGCAGCCAGGAGCGGACCAGACGTATCTACAATGAGCAGTTCTTC. Translating gives CASSQERTRRIYNEQFF.

Of note for this clone: Within the sample, other DNA sequences also encode this same CDR3. This chain connects TRBV29-1 to TRBJ1-2; D call uncertain. CDR1 SQVTM and CDR2 ANQGSEA come from the germline V gene. The CDR3 runs to 12 residues. Deletions cut 3 bases from V and 2 bases from J, with 7 bases between. Written as DNA, the CDR3 is TGCAGCGTTGAGGGTCAGAACTATGGCTACACCTTC. Translated: CSVEGQNYGYTF.

The CDR3 loop is CASSPLTSGEYTDTQYF. DNA of the CDR3: TGTGCCAGCTCACCCCTGACTAGCGGTGAATACACAGATACGCAGTATTTT. The rearrangement joins TRBV18 to TRBJ2-3; 9 bases align to TRBD2. CDR1 KGHSH and CDR2 LQKENI come from the germline V gene. V trimming: 3 bases; J trimming: 2 bases; junction bases outside the gene matches: 9. The CDR3 consists of 17 residues.

This chain links TRBV7-3 with TRBJ2-7; the match to TRBD1 covers 9 bases. Germline V gene sequence: CDR1 SGHTA, CDR2 FQGTGA. The CDR3 covers 15 residues. Trimming removed 2 bases from V and 3 bases from J; junction bases left unmatched: 5. The CDR3 sequence: CASSLAGQGVYEQYF. CDR3 in DNA: TGTGCCAGCAGCTTAGCGGGACAGGGAGTCTACGAGCAGTACTTC. Drawing the rest from reference TRBV7-3 and TRBJ2-7, the complete variable domain is GAGVSQTPSNKVTEKGKYVELRCDPISGHTALYWYRQSLGQGPEFLIYFQGTGAADDSGLPNDRFFAVRPEGSVSTLKIQRTERGDSAVYLCASSLAGQGVYEQYFGPGTRLTVT.

This rearrangement joins TRBV5-1 to TRBJ2-3; no definite D call. Trimming cost V 9 bases and J 1 base, with 15 bases left between them. This CDR3 comprises 14 residues. CDR1 SGHRS and CDR2 YFSETQ come from the germline V gene. As DNA, the CDR3 is TGCGCCACTAAGGGTTCGGGTGGCACAGATACGCAGTATTTT. It translates to CATKGSGGTDTQYF.

The rearrangement links TRBV29-1 to TRBJ1-2; D not resolved. V was shortened by 4 bases and J by 5 bases, with 8 bases between the two germline ends. CDR1 SQVTM and CDR2 ANQGSEA come from the germline V gene. The CDR3 covers 11 residues. The chain's CDR3 is CSVASTYGYTF. The DNA for the CDR3 is TGCAGCGTTGCCAGTACTTATGGCTACACCTTC.